This T cell receptor beta chain was profiled in a study of T cells in Graves' hyperthyroidism and ophthalmopathy (dated by TCRdb to about 2019). Regarding the study in general: Peripheral blood samples were taken at the time of initial diagnosis, prior to any treatment. TCR V-J signatures able to tell the groups apart were searched for in a discovery cohort of approximately 95 patients, of whom roughly 42 had Graves' ophthalmopathy and about 55 had stable Graves' hyperthyroidism. Prospective prediction of ophthalmopathy was tested in an independent validation cohort consisting of 18 hyperthyroidism patients and more than 15 patients who later progressed to ophthalmopathy. Following sampling, methimazole starting at 30 mg daily was given to hyperthyroidism patients, and high-dose intravenous methylprednisolone was given to ophthalmopathy patients. For training and testing, the roughly 100 patients in the discovery cohort were randomly divided in a 7:3 ratio. According to the paper, TCR Vbeta CDR3 sequencing was carried out on about 140 peripheral blood samples, which came from under 50 ophthalmopathy, 75 or so hyperthyroidism and approximately 17 progressor patients. In addition, the study compared T-cell repertoires in thyroid tissue and in blood from over 5 Graves' hyperthyroidism patients. The paper's findings and limits, for the study overall: Most expanded thyroid clonotypes (frequency above 0.001) were also detected in blood, suggesting blood repertoires may reflect thyroid immune responses. A model built on a 13 V-J signature distinguished ophthalmopathy from stable hyperthyroidism, reaching roughly 88% sensitivity and under 84% specificity in cross-validation and 80%/75% in testing. In validation, progression to ophthalmopathy was predicted by the model with 70.59% sensitivity and roughly 76% specificity, a median of about 6 months before onset. No statistical method was used to set the sample size in advance, and investigators knew the group allocation.

From its cysteine to its phenylalanine, the CDR3 spans 18 amino acids. The entry retains the CDR3 DNA only, 54 bases that are in frame from base 1. The germline V gene supplies CDR1 SGHTA and CDR2 FQGNSA. Ends trimmed: V by 3 bases, J by 6 bases; bases unmatched to a gene: 16. Graves' hyperthyroidism was defined as stable when no progression to ophthalmopathy occurred over 18 months of follow-up. Hyperthyroidism patients were aged 18 to 65 years and newly diagnosed, with disease duration of less than 2 months. Patients with uncontrolled infections, other autoimmune diseases, pregnancy or lactation were excluded. Diagnoses were based on clinical symptoms, serum thyroxine and TRAb, thyroid ultrasound and orbital computed tomography. PBMCs were isolated from about 9 ml of fresh peripheral blood by Ficoll-Paque density gradient centrifugation. Total RNA was extracted with Trizol reagent, and quality was checked on an Agilent 2100 Bioanalyzer.

The TCR beta CDR3 regions were amplified from RNA transcripts. The first round of RT-PCR for the TCR CDR3 was performed with the HTBI primer set and the Qiagen OneStep RT-PCR kit. A second multiplex PCR round built the libraries, followed by size selection and purification. Paired-end sequencing of the libraries was performed with 100 bp reads on an Illumina HiSeq2000. The authors' analysis ran thus. SOAPnuke was used to process the raw data, removing reads that contained adapters or uncalled bases, had a mean Phred below 15, or lacked an exact match to the constant primer or identifier. High-quality paired reads were merged with COPE v1.2.5, and unique nucleotide sequences were defined as clonotypes. MiTCR v1.1 was used to align clonotypes to the IMGT TRBV, TRBD and TRBJ reference segments. The analysis included only V-J combinations with a frequency above 0.0001, which together covered approximately 99% of the repertoires. A TCS score was defined as the ratio of F50 (clonal expansion) to E x V (chaos), with BLOSUM62-based TCRdist applied between CDR3 peptides within each V-J. Welch's t-statistics and random forest reduced just over 500 V-J features to 13, which were used in a naive Bayes classifier (R e1071). In-frame beta chains were kept once TCRdb had trimmed the public reads at Q25 with fastp and called clones with MiXCR. All rows with the same CDR3 protein become a single entry with the most common DNA and genes. These V and J calls originate from TCRdb's pipeline instead of the authors' own analysis. The sample records approximately 430,000 distinct CDR3 sequences, more than 15% of which are singletons. Approximately 8% of the sample goes to the ten largest clones.

This clonotype was seen at least ten times. What this receptor recognizes is not known. No base quality information exists; no much larger clone differs at one position. The chain links TRBV7-2 with TRBJ2-1; 8 central bases correspond to TRBD2. Sequenced sample: blood. The origin of this receptor is a young woman with Graves' hyperthyroidism. The DNA is TGTGCCAGCAGCTTGCTACATCGCCGAGCGGGAGTCGGCAATGAGCAGTTCTTC. This is translated as CASSLLHRRAGVGNEQFF.